This entry lists 18 T cell receptor beta chains sequenced from one sample in a study of cytomegalovirus exposure and HLA in healthy donors. 60 Vbeta and 13 Jbeta primers were used in PCR. Only in-frame clones appear in the TCRdb table, and some are missing; sequencing was by immunoSEQ multiplex PCR. In the table there are about 140,000 clones, roughly 87% of which are singletons. The specimen sequenced was PBMCs. These TCRs come from a woman aged 40 to 50 in good health and CMV-seronegative.

The chain has TRBV27 and TRBJ2-5; no clear D gene. The CDR3 totals 14 residues. CDR1 MNHEY and CDR2 SMNVEV come from the germline V gene (reference sequence). V shed 6 bases and J shed 2 bases, with 13 bases lying between them. CDR3 DNA sequence: TGTGCCAGCAGGATAGGTATGGAGCAAGAGACCCAGTACTTC. This sequence encodes CASRIGMEQETQYF.

The chain is built from TRBV4-3 and TRBJ2-1; 14 nucleotides agree with TRBD2. The germline V gene encodes CDR1 LGHNA and CDR2 YSLEER. After removal of 4 bases from V and 1 base from J, the junction contained 9 bases not matched to a gene. The CDR3 runs 19 residues. The CDR3 reads CASSPRLAGGGPSYNEQFF. Written as DNA, the CDR3 is TGCGCCAGCAGCCCGAGACTAGCGGGAGGGGGGCCATCCTACAATGAGCAGTTCTTC.

J is TRBJ2-3 and V is TRBV7-9; 7 nucleotides agree with TRBD2. Losses at the gene ends were 5 bases for V and 0 bases for J; bases not matched to a gene: 11. This CDR3 has 17 amino acids. Per germline, CDR1 SEHNR and CDR2 FQNEAQ (reference sequence). The DNA of the CDR3 is TGTGCCAGCAGCACCAGCCTGCTAGCGGATAGCACAGATACGCAGTATTTT. Protein product: CASSTSLLADSTDTQYF.

The V gene is TRBV30, the J gene TRBJ2-5, with TRBD2 matching 8 bases. The trim removed 0 bases at V and 5 bases at J, leaving 8 bases unmatched. The CDR3 consists of 15 residues. Germline CDR1 GTSNPN, CDR2 SVGIG (reference sequence). The CDR3 DNA reads TGTGCCTGGAGTGTACGGGGGGGCTCGTGGGAGACCCAGTACTTC. It encodes CAWSVRGGSWETQYF.

The chain is built from TRBV7-9 and TRBJ2-7; TRBD2 might be the D (6 bases). The CDR3 is 14 residues long. CDR1 SEHNR and CDR2 FQNEAQ come from the germline V gene (reference sequence). Trimming took 2 bases from V and 3 from J, leaving 11 bases between them. This CDR3 reads CASSLTSTVYEQYF. CDR3 nucleotides: TGTGCCAGCAGCTTAACTAGCACGGTCTACGAGCAGTACTTC.

To note about this clone: This same CDR3 is encoded by further DNA sequences in the sample. CDR3 nucleotide sequence: TGCGCCAGCAGCCAAGGAACAGGGGGCGCTTGGGACGAGCAGTACTTC. It is translated as CASSQGTGGAWDEQYF. The chain links TRBV4-3 to TRBJ2-7; TRBD1 matches at 9 bases. The germline V gene has CDR1 LGHNA and CDR2 YSLEER. CDR3 size: 16 residues. V gave up 1 base and J gave up 5 bases; unmatched junction bases: 9.

The chain combines TRBV4-3 with TRBJ2-6, with D maybe TRBD1 (6 bases). The CDR3 is 18 residues long. Trimming pared 4 bases from V and 0 bases from J, leaving 16 bases between. Germline values: CDR1 LGHNA, CDR2 YSLEER. The CDR3 DNA is TGCGCCAGCAGCCGCCAACCAGGGGTCCGCTCTGGGGCCAACGTCCTGACTTTC. Its protein product is CASSRQPGVRSGANVLTF.

Regarding this clone: A read error may account for a junction end that differs from germline. The rearrangement joins TRBV7-9 to TRBJ1-5; D may be TRBD1 (5 bases). This CDR3 is built from 13 residues. Looked up from germline, CDR1 is SEHNR and CDR2 is FQNEAQ (reference sequence). CDR3 region: CSSSAQGNQPQHF. The CDR3 nucleotides read TGTTCCAGCAGCGCCCAGGGTAATCAGCCCCAGCATTTT.

To note about this clone: An end of the junction differs from the germline gene, which may be a read error. The V call is TRBV7-9, the J call TRBJ1-2; D gene uncertain. The CDR3 totals 13 residues. Germline V CDR1 and CDR2: SEHNR, FQNEAQ (reference sequence). DNA for the CDR3: TGTTCCAGCAGCTTAATTGGCCAGAACGGCTACACCTTC. Its translation: CSSSLIGQNGYTF.

The V and J genes are TRBV5-5 and TRBJ1-2; tentative D call: TRBD1 (5 bases). Trimming left V 0 bases short and J 4 bases short, with 13 bases between. Germline V gene data show CDR1 as SGHKS and CDR2 as YYEKEE (reference sequence). This CDR3 comprises 15 residues. Here the CDR3 reads CASSLVSGNPYGYTF. CDR3 bases: TGTGCCAGCAGCTTGGTTTCAGGGAATCCCTATGGCTACACCTTC.

The gene calls are TRBV6-5 and TRBJ1-2, with D maybe TRBD1 (6 bases). Germline V gives CDR1 MNHEY, CDR2 SVGAGI. The V end lost 7 bases, the J end lost 4 bases, and 10 bases lay between the germline ends. This CDR3 has 12 amino acids. CDR3 residues: CASIQGVYGYTF. CDR3 nucleotides: TGTGCCAGCATACAGGGCGTCTATGGCTACACCTTC.

The chain combines TRBV5-1 with TRBJ2-1; D is undetermined. The CDR3 covers 12 residues. The V end lost 4 bases, the J end lost 2 bases, and 4 bases lay between the germline ends. CDR1 is SGHRS and CDR2 is YFSETQ in the germline V gene. CDR3 loop: CASSQTYNEQFF. The CDR3 coding sequence is TGCGCCAGCAGCCAAACCTACAATGAGCAGTTCTTC.

This clone was seen only a few times. The chain couples TRBV5-6 to TRBJ1-1; D call uncertain. The CDR3 is made up of 12 amino acids. Trimming removed 2 bases at V and 6 bases at J, with 8 bases between. Looked up from germline, CDR1 is SGHDT and CDR2 is YYEEEE. CDR3 in amino acids: CASSLTGAEAFF. CDR3 bases: TGTGCCAGCAGCTTAACCGGGGCTGAAGCTTTCTTT. The full variable domain, in which reference TRBV5-6 and TRBJ1-1 provide the parts outside the CDR3, is DAGVTQSPTHLIKTRGQQVTLRCSPKSGHDTVSWYQQALGQGPQFIFQYYEEEERQRGNFPDRFSGHQFPNYSSELNVNALLLGDSALYLCASSLTGAEAFFGQGTRLTVV.

This clone came up once. The V call is TRBV6-1, the J call TRBJ2-7, with 11 bases that match TRBD2. After removal of 0 bases from V and 7 bases from J, the junction contained 8 bases not matched to a gene. The CDR3 consists of 16 residues. Germline loops: CDR1 MNHNS, CDR2 SASEGT. The chain's CDR3 is CASSEALSGGVREQYF. The CDR3 DNA is TGTGCCAGCAGTGAAGCCCTTAGCGGGGGGGTGCGTGAGCAGTACTTC.

J is TRBJ2-5 and V is TRBV5-1; D might be TRBD1 (6 bases). The CDR3 has 14 residues. Germline V gives CDR1 SGHRS, CDR2 YFSETQ. V lost 5 bases to trimming and J lost 5 bases, with 16 bases between them. The CDR3 coding sequence is TGCGCCAGCAGTTTTAACAGGGAAGGGGAGACCCAGTACTTC. This translates into CASSFNREGETQYF.

This clone was counted only a few times. The rearrangement links TRBV7-9 to TRBJ2-5, with D possibly being TRBD1 (6 bases). The CDR3 length is 15 residues. In germline, CDR1 is SEHNR, CDR2 FQNEAQ (reference sequence). V shed 3 bases and J shed 2 bases, with 13 bases lying between them. The DNA for the CDR3 is TGTGCCAGCAGCTTCGGCCTCGGACAGCAAGAGACCCAGTACTTC. Residues: CASSFGLGQQETQYF.

This clone is a singleton in its sample. The chain joins TRBV9 to TRBJ2-1; TRBD2 is a possible D gene (7 bases). Trimming pared 3 bases from V and 7 bases from J, leaving 23 bases between. This CDR3 has 17 amino acids. CDR1 is SGDLS and CDR2 is YYNGEE in the germline V gene. The CDR3 sequence is CASSGKGEGGPRNEQFF. CDR3 coding DNA: TGTGCCAGCAGCGGCAAGGGGGAGGGAGGGCCCAGGAATGAGCAGTTCTTC.

The CDR3 region has the DNA TGTGCCAGCACCCAATCCGGACAGGTCGGCTACGAGCAGTACTTC. Amino acids: CASTQSGQVGYEQYF. The genes are TRBV25-1 and TRBJ2-7, with 7 bases matching TRBD1. With V trimmed by 7 bases and J by 3 bases, 12 bases remained unmatched. CDR1 and CDR2 from the germline V gene are MGHDK and SYGVNS. The CDR3 length is 15 residues.